This T cell receptor (beta chain) was sequenced during a study of T cell responses to AZD1222 COVID-19 vaccine. Study-level results: The CD4 TCRs associated with vaccination extended across spike and predominated at 160-218 and 743-854. After two AZD1222 doses, spike-specific TCR breadth and depth rose versus day 0. Donors were mostly white British, more females; clonal diversity possibly underestimated.

TCRdb's table, derived via immunoSEQ multiplex PCR, lists solely in-frame clones and lacks some. Here the sample spans 110,000 or so clones, 89% being singletons. The CDR3 contains 15 residues. Germline V gene sequence: CDR1 MGHDK, CDR2 SYGVNS. V gave up 5 bases and J gave up 4 bases; unmatched junction bases: 8. Turning to this clone: Its antigen is undetermined.

Sample: peripheral blood, taken 28 days after the second AZD1222 dose. This sequence originates from an adult who received the AZD1222 COVID-19 vaccine. This chain joins TRBV25-1 and TRBJ1-5; TRBD1 aligns across 7 bases. CDR3 residues: CASSPIDRDNQPQHF. The CDR3 coding sequence is TGTGCCAGCAGTCCTATTGACAGGGATAATCAGCCCCAGCATTTT. The full variable domain, with the rest looked up from reference TRBV25-1 and TRBJ1-5, is EADIYQTPRYLVIGTGKKITLECSQTMGHDKMYWYQQDPGMELHLIHYSYGVNSTEKGDLSSESTVSRIRTEHFPLTLESARPSHTSQYLCASSPIDRDNQPQHFGDGTRLSIL.